The 18 T cell receptor beta chains listed next were all sequenced from one sample in a study of T-cell reconstitution after alpha-beta-depleted transplantation in children. For TCRbeta, the library was prepared with unique molecular identifiers. TCRdb redid the calling of the PCR reads with MiXCR, one entry per CDR3 protein. The table lists 450,000 to 500,000 distinct CDR3 sequences, roughly an eighth of them singletons. The sequencing here drew on PBMCs from the stem cell graft donor, taken from the stem cell graft. These receptors all come from a human donor who donated a stem cell graft to a child with combined immunodeficiency.

The CDR3 reads CASSYSPGQGNNEQFF. For the CDR3, the DNA is TGTGCCAGCAGTTACTCGCCGGGACAGGGGAACAATGAGCAGTTCTTC. This chain links TRBV6-2 or TRBV6-3 with TRBJ2-1; 10 positions match TRBD1. The CDR3 is 16 residues long. Germline V CDR1 and CDR2: MNHEY, SVGEGT. Trimming took 0 bases from V and 5 from J; bases not matched to a gene: 4.

This clonotype was seen at least ten times. The chain joins TRBV7-9 to TRBJ2-1, with 7 bases aligning to TRBD2. The junction had 1 base not matched to a gene; V was cut back by 2 bases and J by 6 bases. Germline V gene data show CDR1 as SEHNR and CDR2 as FQNEAQ (reference sequence). This CDR3 is built from 13 residues. Here the CDR3 DNA reads TGTGCCAGCAGCTTATGGGAGGGCAATGAGCAGTTCTTC. This gives the protein CASSLWEGNEQFF. Filled out from reference TRBV7-9 and TRBJ2-1, the complete variable domain reads DTGVSQNPRHKITKRGQNVTFRCDPISEHNRLYWYRQTLGQGPEFLTYFQNEAQLEKSRLLSDRFSAERPKGSFSTLEIQRTEQGDSAMYLCASSLWEGNEQFFGPGTRLTVL.

There are a few counts of this clonotype. The chain links TRBV10-3 to TRBJ2-3; no firm D call. CDR3 length: 13 residues. V lost 3 bases, J lost 4 bases, and 8 bases lay in between. Germline V gene lookup returns CDR1 ENHRY and CDR2 SYGVKD. The CDR3 loop is CAISDLPSDTQYF. The CDR3 DNA sequence: TGTGCCATCAGTGATCTTCCCTCAGATACGCAGTATTTT.

The rearrangement joins TRBV6-6 to TRBJ2-7, with D possibly being TRBD1 (5 bases). The germline V and J ends were trimmed by 2 bases and 10 bases, with 12 bases remaining between them. The CDR3 spans 12 residues. The germline CDR1 and CDR2 sequences are MNHNY and SVGAGI (reference sequence). CDR3 in amino acids: CASSYAGLFQYF. CDR3 bases: TGTGCCAGCAGTTACGCAGGGTTATTTCAGTACTTC.

V and J are TRBV7-2 and TRBJ1-6; maybe TRBD1 (6 bases). Trimming took off 5 bases at V and 7 bases at J, with 12 bases between the two ends. This CDR3 contains 14 residues. CDR1 is SGHTA and CDR2 is FQGNSA in the germline V gene. In nucleotides, the CDR3 is TGTGCCAGCAGCACTCGGGGGCTAAATTCACCCCTCCACTTT. Its translation: CASSTRGLNSPLHF.

This clonotype was observed a handful of times. This chain uses TRBV5-1 with TRBJ2-2; D might be TRBD2 (6 bases). V lost 2 bases and J 0 bases, leaving 11 bases between the germline ends. CDR3 length: 16 residues. Germline V CDR1 and CDR2: SGHRS, YFSETQ. This CDR3 is CASSLMGGANTGELFF. CDR3 nucleotides: TGCGCCAGCAGCTTAATGGGGGGAGCGAACACCGGGGAGCTGTTTTTT.

This clonotype has just a few counts. V usage is TRBV24-1 and J usage is TRBJ2-2, with 8 bases identical to TRBD1. Trimming removed 4 bases from V and 5 bases from J; junction bases left unmatched: 2. The CDR3 consists of 14 residues. Germline V gene sequence: CDR1 KGHDR, CDR2 SFDVKD. The CDR3 here is CATSETGGTGELFF. The CDR3 DNA reads as TGTGCCACCAGTGAAACAGGGGGGACCGGGGAGCTGTTTTTT.

This clonotype has more than one count but fewer than ten. The chain couples TRBV12-3 or TRBV12-4 to TRBJ2-7, with D unclear. The V end was cut by 3 bases, the J end by 2 bases, with 8 bases between. This CDR3 is 13 amino acids long. CDR3: CASSLRAAYEQYF. The CDR3 DNA reads TGTGCCAGCAGTTTGCGAGCTGCCTACGAGCAGTACTTC.

The table lists this clonotype with a few counts. The rearrangement joins TRBV7-2 to TRBJ1-2; D not resolved. V was clipped by 5 bases and J by 0 bases, with 10 bases between them. Per germline, CDR1 SGHTA and CDR2 FQGNSA. This CDR3 has 14 amino acids. The CDR3 DNA follows: TGTGCCAGCAGCCCCTCGGCTGCTAACTATGGCTACACCTTC. Translation: CASSPSAANYGYTF.

The chain is built from TRBV5-1 and TRBJ2-3; 13 bases match TRBD2. This CDR3 region has 17 residues. The ends lost 0 bases at V and 2 bases at J; junction bases unmatched: 3. Per germline, CDR1 SGHRS and CDR2 YFSETQ. The CDR3 DNA reads as TGCGCCAGCAGCTTGGGGACTAGCGGGGGACTCACAGATACGCAGTATTTT. Translating gives CASSLGTSGGLTDTQYF.

The chain uses TRBV12-3 or TRBV12-4 and TRBJ2-3; D tentatively reads TRBD1 or TRBD2 (6 bases each). The CDR3 is 15 amino acids. V was pared by 8 bases and J by 0 bases, with 15 bases between. The CDR3 reads CASGDTGTSTDTQYF. The CDR3, as DNA: TGTGCCAGCGGGGACACAGGGACTAGCACAGATACGCAGTATTTT.

This clonotype was counted a single time. CDR3 region: CASSYGGSETQYF. The DNA for the CDR3 is TGTGCCAGCAGTTATGGGGGATCGGAGACCCAGTACTTC. V and J are TRBV12-3 or TRBV12-4 and TRBJ2-5; D is possibly TRBD1 or TRBD2 (5 bases each). The germline V and J ends were trimmed by 4 bases and 5 bases, with 11 bases remaining between them. The CDR3 extends over 13 amino acids.

This clonotype has a count of ten or more. V gene TRBV20-1 combines with J gene TRBJ1-6; 10 nucleotides agree with TRBD1. CDR3 length: 16 amino acids. Germline loops: CDR1 DFQATT, CDR2 SNEGSKA (reference sequence). The J segment lost 9 bases and the V segment lost 3 bases, leaving 11 bases of the junction unmatched. The CDR3 spells CSARDDGTGDFSPLHF. The CDR3 coding sequence is TGCAGTGCTAGGGACGATGGGACAGGGGACTTTTCACCCCTCCACTTT.

In this sample, this clonotype turned up many times. The rearrangement links TRBV20-1 to TRBJ2-7, with D possibly called TRBD1 or TRBD2 (5 bases each). This CDR3 has 12 residues. V was shortened by 8 bases and J by 3 bases, with 14 bases between the two germline ends. Germline V CDR1 and CDR2: DFQATT, SNEGSKA (reference sequence). The CDR3 is CSSTRDRYEQYF. Here the CDR3 DNA reads TGCAGTAGCACCCGGGACCGCTACGAGCAGTACTTC.

This clonotype has only a few counts. The chain combines TRBV11-2 with TRBJ2-3; D may match TRBD1 or TRBD2 (5 bases each). This CDR3 is built from 14 residues. V was cut by 4 bases and J by 5 bases, with 13 bases left in between. The germline gives CDR1 SGHAT, CDR2 FQNNGV. In nucleotides, the CDR3 is TGTGCCAGCAGCTCCTTAGGGGCGGGAGATACGCAGTATTTT. Translated, it gives CASSSLGAGDTQYF.

J is TRBJ1-1 and V is TRBV7-2, with 12 bases identical to TRBD1. This CDR3 spans 17 amino acids. Germline V gene data show CDR1 as SGHTA and CDR2 as FQGNSA. V was clipped by 4 bases and J by 5 bases; unmatched bases: 11. CDR3 DNA sequence: TGTGCCAGCAGCTACAGAGGTCTGGGACAGGGGGCGACTGAAGCTTTCTTT. Encoded protein: CASSYRGLGQGATEAFF.

This clonotype was detected ten times or more. The chain combines TRBV7-3 with TRBJ2-1; D remains ambiguous. The CDR3 has 15 amino acids. Trimming pared 3 bases from V and 0 bases from J, leaving 9 bases between. CDR1 and CDR2 (germline): SGHTA, FQGTGA. The CDR3 sequence is CASSFGQSSYNEQFF. For the CDR3, the DNA is TGTGCCAGCAGCTTTGGTCAAAGCTCCTACAATGAGCAGTTCTTC.

This clonotype was picked up many times. The CDR3 region has the DNA TGTGCCAGCAGCCTCCTTGGGGCCAGGGAGGCCCAGTACTTC. Amino acid sequence: CASSLLGAREAQYF. The chain joins TRBV7-2 to TRBJ2-5; possibly TRBD2 for D (6 bases). Germline V CDR1 and CDR2: SGHTA, FQGNSA. The CDR3 length is 14 residues. V lost 5 bases to trimming and J lost 9 bases, with 19 bases between them.